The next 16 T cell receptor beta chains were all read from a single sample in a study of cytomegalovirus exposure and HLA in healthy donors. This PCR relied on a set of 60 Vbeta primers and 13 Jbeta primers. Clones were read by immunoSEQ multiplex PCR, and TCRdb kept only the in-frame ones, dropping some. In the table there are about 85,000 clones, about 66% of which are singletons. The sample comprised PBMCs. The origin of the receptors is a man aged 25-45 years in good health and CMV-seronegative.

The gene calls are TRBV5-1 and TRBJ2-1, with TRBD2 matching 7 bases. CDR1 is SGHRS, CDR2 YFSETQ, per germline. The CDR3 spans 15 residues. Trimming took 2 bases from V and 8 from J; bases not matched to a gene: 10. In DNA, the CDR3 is TGCGCCAGCAGCTTCCCGGGACTACCTTCCCATGAGCAGTTCTTC. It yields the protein CASSFPGLPSHEQFF.

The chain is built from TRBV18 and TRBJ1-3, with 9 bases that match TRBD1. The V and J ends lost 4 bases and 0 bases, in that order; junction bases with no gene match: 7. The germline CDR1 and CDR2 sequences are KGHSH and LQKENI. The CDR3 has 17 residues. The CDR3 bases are TGTGCCAGCTCACAAACGGGACAGGGAGTCTCTGGAAACACCATATATTTT. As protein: CASSQTGQGVSGNTIYF.

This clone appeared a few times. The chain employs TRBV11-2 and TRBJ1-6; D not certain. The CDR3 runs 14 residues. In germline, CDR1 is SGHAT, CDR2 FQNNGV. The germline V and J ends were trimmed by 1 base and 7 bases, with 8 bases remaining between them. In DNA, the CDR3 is TGTGCCAGCAGCTTAGGGGCTTGGAATTCACCCCTCCACTTT. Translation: CASSLGAWNSPLHF.

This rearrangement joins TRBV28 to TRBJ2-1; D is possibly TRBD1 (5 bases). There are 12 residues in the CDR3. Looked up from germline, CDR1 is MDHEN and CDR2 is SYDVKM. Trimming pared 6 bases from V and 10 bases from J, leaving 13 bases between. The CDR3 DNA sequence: TGTGCCAGCAGCACGACAGTCGGGGAGCAGTTCTTC. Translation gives CASSTTVGEQFF.

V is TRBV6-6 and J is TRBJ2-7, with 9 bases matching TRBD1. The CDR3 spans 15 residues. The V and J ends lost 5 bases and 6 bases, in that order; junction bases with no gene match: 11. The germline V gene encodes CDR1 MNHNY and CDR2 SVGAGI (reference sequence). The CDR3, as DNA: TGTGCCAGCAGTAGCCCGGACAGGGGAACTGCCGAGCAGTACTTC. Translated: CASSSPDRGTAEQYF.

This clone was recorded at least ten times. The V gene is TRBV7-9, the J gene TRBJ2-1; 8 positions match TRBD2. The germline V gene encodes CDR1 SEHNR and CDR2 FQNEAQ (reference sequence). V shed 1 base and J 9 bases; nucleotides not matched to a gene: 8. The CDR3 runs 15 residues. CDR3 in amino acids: CASSLGGLGTGEQFF. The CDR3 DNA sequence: TGTGCCAGCAGCTTAGGGGGACTAGGAACCGGTGAGCAGTTCTTC.

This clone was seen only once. The CDR3 loop is CATRTPTGPTDTQYF. The CDR3 region has the DNA TGTGCCACCAGAACCCCGACAGGACCCACAGATACGCAGTATTTT. This sequence joins TRBV15 and TRBJ2-3; possibly TRBD1 for D (6 bases). Germline V gene data show CDR1 as LNHNV and CDR2 as YYDKDF (reference sequence). CDR3 length: 15 residues. V was pared by 6 bases and J by 2 bases, with 15 bases between.

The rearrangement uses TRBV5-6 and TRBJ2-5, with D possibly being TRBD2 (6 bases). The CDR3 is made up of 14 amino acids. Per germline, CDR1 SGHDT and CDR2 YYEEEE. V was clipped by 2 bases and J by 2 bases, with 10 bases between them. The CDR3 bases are TGTGCCAGCAGCTTCCTTAGCGGACAAGAGACCCAGTACTTC. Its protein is CASSFLSGQETQYF.

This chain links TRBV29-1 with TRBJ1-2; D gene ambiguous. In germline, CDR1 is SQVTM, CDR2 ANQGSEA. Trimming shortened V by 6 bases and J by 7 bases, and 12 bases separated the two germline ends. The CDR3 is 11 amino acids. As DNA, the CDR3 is TGCAGCGTCCAGTCCAGTCGTGGCTACACCTTC. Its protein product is CSVQSSRGYTF.

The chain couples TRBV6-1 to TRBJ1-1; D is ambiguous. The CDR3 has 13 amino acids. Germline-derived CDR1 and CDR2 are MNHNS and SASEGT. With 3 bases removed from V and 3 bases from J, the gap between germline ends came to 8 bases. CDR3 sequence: CASSDLADTEAFF. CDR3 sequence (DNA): TGTGCCAGCAGTGATCTAGCGGACACTGAAGCTTTCTTT.

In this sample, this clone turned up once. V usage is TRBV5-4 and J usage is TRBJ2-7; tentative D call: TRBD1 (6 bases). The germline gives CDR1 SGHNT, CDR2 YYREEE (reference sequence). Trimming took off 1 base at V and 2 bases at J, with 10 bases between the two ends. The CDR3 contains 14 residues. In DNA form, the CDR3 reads TGTGCCAGCAGCTTGTACAGGGCACCCTACGAGCAGTACTTC. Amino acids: CASSLYRAPYEQYF.

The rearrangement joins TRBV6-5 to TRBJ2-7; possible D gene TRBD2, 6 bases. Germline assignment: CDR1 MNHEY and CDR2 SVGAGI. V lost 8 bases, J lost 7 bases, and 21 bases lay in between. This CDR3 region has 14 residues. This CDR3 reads CASGTGTVGGEQYF. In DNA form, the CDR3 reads TGTGCCAGCGGGACCGGGACCGTCGGGGGAGAGCAGTACTTC.

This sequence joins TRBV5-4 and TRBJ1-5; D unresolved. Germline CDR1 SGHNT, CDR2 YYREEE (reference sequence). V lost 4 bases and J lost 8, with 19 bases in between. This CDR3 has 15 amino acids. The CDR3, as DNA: TGTGCCAGCAGCCCAGGACCGGGAAAATTGGAGCCCCAGCATTTT. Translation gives CASSPGPGKLEPQHF.

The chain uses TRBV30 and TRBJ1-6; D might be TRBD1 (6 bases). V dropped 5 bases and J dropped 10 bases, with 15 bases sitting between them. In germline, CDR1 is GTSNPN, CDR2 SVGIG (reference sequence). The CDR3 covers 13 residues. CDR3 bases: TGTGCCTGGGAGCTCAGGGGACGGTCACCCCTCCACTTT. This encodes CAWELRGRSPLHF.

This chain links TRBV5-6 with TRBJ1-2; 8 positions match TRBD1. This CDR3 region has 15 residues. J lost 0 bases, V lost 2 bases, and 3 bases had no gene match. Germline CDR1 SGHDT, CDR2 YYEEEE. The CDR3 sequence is CASSFQGAANYGYTF. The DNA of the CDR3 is TGTGCCAGCAGCTTCCAGGGGGCTGCTAACTATGGCTACACCTTC.

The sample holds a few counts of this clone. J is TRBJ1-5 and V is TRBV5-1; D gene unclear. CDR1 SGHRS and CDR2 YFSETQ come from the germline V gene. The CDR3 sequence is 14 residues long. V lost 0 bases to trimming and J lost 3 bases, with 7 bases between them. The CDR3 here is CASSLDSLNQPQHF. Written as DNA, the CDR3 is TGCGCCAGCAGCTTGGACAGCCTCAATCAGCCCCAGCATTTT. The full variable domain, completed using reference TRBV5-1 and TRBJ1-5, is KAGVTQTPRYLIKTRGQQVTLSCSPISGHRSVSWYQQTPGQGLQFLFEYFSETQRNKGNFPGRFSGRQFSNSRSEMNVSTLELGDSALYLCASSLDSLNQPQHFGDGTRLSIL.